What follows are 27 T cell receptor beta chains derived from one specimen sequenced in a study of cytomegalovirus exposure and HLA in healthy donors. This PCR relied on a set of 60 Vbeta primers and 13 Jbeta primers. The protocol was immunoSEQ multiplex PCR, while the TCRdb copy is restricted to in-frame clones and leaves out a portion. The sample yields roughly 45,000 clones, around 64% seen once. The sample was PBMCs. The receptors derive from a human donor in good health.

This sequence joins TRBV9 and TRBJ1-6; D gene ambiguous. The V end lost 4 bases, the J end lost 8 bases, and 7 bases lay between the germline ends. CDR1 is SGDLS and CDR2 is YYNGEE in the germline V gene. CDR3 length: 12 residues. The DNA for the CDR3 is TGTGCCAGCAGCCTCCGGGATTCACCCCTCCACTTT. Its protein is CASSLRDSPLHF.

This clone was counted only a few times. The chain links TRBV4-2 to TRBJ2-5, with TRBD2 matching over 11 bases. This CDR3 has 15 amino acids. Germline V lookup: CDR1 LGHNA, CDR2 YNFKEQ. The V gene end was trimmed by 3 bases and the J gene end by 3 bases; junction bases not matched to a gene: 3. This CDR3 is CASSQTSGVEETQYF. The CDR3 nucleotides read TGTGCCAGCAGCCAGACTAGCGGGGTGGAAGAGACCCAGTACTTC.

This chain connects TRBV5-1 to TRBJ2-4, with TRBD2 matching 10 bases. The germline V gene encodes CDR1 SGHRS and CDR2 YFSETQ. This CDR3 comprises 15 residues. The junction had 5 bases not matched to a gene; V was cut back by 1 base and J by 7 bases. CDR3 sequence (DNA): TGCGCCAGCAGCTTGAGCGGGGGGGCGGTGAACATTCAGTACTTC. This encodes CASSLSGGAVNIQYF.

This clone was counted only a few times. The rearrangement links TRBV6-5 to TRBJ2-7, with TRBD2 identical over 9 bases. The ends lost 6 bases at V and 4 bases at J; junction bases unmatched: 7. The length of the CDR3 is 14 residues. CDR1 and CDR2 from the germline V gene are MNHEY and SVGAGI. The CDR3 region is CASSSGTSKYEQYF. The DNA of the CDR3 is TGTGCCAGCAGCTCCGGGACTAGCAAATACGAGCAGTACTTC.

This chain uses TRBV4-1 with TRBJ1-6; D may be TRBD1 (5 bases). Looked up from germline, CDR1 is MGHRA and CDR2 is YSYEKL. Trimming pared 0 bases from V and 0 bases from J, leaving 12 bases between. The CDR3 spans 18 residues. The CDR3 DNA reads TGCGCCAGCAGCCAAGAGACCACAGGAAGCTCCTATAATTCACCCCTCCACTTT. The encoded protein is CASSQETTGSSYNSPLHF.

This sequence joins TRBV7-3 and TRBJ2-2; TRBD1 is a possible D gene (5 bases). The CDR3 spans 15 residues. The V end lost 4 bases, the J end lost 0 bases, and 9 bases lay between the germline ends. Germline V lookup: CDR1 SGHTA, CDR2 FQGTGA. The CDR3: CASSSRVANTGELFF. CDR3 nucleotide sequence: TGTGCCAGCAGCTCCAGGGTCGCGAACACCGGGGAGCTGTTTTTT.

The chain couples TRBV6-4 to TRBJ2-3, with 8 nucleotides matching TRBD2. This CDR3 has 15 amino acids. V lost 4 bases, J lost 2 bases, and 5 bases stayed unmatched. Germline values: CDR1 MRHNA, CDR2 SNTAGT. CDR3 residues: CASSAVAGLTDTQYF. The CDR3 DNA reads TGTGCCAGCAGTGCCGTAGCGGGGCTCACAGATACGCAGTATTTT.

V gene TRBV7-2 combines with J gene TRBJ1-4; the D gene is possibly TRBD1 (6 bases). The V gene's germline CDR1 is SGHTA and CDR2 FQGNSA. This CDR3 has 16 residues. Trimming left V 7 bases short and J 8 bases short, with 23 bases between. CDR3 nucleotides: TGTGCCAGCACCCCACAGGCCGGGACAACGGGAGAAAAACTGTTTTTT. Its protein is CASTPQAGTTGEKLFF.

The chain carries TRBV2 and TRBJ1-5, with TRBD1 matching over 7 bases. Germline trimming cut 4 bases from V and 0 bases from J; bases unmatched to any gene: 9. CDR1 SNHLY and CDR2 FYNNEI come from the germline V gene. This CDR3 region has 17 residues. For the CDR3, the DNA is TGTGCCAGCAGTGTCGTGACAGGGTCGCCTAGCAATCAGCCCCAGCATTTT. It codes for CASSVVTGSPSNQPQHF. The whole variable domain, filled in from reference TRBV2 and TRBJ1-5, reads EPEVTQTPSHQVTQMGQEVILRCVPISNHLYFYWYRQILGQKVEFLVSFYNNEISEKSEIFDDQFSVERPDGSNFTLKIRSTKLEDSAMYFCASSVVTGSPSNQPQHFGDGTRLSIL.

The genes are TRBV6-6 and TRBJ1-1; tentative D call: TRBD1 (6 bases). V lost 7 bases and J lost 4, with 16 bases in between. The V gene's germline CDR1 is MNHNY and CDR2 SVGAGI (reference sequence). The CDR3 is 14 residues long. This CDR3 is CASNTGLSGTEAFF. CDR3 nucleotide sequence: TGTGCCAGCAACACAGGGTTGTCGGGCACTGAAGCTTTCTTT.

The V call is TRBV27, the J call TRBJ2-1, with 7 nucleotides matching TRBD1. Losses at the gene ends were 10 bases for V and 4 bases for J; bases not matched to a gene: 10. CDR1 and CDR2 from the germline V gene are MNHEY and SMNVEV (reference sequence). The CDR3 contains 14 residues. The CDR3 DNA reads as TGTGCCACCGCCCGGACAGGTCGGTACAATGAGCAGTTCTTC. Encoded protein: CATARTGRYNEQFF.

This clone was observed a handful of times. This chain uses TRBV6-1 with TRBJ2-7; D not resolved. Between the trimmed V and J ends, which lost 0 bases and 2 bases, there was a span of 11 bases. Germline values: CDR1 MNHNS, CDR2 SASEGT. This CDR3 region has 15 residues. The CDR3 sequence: CASSEASPRTYEQYF. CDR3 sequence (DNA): TGTGCCAGCAGTGAAGCCTCTCCTAGGACCTACGAGCAGTACTTC.

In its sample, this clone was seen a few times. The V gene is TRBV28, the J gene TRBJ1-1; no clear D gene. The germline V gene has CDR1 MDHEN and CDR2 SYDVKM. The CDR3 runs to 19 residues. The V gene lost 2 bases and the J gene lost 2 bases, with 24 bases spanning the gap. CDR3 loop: CASSLTIYEGGGRNTEAFF. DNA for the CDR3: TGTGCCAGCAGTTTAACTATCTACGAAGGTGGAGGTAGAAACACTGAAGCTTTCTTT.

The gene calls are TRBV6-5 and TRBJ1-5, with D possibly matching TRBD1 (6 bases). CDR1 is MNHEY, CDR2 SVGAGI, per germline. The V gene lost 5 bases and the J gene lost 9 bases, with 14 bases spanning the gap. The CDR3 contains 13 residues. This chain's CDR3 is CASSPETGLPQHF. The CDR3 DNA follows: TGTGCCAGCAGTCCCGAAACAGGGCTGCCCCAGCATTTT.

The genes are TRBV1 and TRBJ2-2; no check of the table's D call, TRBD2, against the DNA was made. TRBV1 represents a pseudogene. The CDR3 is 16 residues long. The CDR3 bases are TGCACCAGCAGCCAAGGGGACTCCCCGAACACCGGGGAGCTGTTTTTT. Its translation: CTSSQGDSPNTGELFF.

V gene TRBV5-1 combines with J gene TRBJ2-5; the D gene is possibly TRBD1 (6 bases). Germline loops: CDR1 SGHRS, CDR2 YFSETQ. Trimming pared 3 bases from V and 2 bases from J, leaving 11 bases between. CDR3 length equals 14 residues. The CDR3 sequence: CASSSLQGQETQYF. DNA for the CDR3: TGCGCCAGCAGCTCATTACAGGGTCAAGAGACCCAGTACTTC.

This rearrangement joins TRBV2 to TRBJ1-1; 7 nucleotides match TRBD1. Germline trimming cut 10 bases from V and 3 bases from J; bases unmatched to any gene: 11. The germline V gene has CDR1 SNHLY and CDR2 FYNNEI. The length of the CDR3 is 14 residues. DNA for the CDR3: TGTGCCACCGGACAGGTGCTTGGGTACACTGAAGCTTTCTTT. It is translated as CATGQVLGYTEAFF.

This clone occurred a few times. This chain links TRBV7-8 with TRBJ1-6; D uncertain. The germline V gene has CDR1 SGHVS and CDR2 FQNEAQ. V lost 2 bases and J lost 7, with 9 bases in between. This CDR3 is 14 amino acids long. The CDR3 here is CASSLRLENSPLHF. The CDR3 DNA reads TGTGCCAGCAGCTTACGACTCGAGAATTCACCCCTCCACTTT.

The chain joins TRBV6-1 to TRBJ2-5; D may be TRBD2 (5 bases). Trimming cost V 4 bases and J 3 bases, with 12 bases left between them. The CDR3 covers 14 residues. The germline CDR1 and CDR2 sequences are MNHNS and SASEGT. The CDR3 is CASSVGPTKETQYF. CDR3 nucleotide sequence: TGTGCCAGCAGTGTGGGTCCGACTAAAGAGACCCAGTACTTC.

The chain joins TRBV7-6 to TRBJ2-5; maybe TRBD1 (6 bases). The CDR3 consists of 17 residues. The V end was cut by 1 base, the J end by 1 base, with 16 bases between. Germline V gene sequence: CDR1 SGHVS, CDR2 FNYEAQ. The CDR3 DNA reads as TGTGCCAGCAGCTTAGGCCCCCGAGGGGGAGCCCAAGAGACCCAGTACTTC. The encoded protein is CASSLGPRGGAQETQYF. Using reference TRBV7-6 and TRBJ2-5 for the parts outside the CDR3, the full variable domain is GAGVSQSPRYKVTKRGQDVALRCDPISGHVSLYWYRQALGQGPEFLTYFNYEAQQDKSGLPNDRFSAERPEGSISTLTIQRTEQRDSAMYRCASSLGPRGGAQETQYFGPGTRLLVL.

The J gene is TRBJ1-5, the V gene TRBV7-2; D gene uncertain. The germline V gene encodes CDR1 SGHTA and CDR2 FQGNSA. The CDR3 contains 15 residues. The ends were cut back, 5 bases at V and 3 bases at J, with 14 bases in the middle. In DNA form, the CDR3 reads TGTGCCAGCAGCCCGGGGAGTCGGGACAATCAGCCCCAGCATTTT. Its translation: CASSPGSRDNQPQHF. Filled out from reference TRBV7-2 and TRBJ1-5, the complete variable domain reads GAGVSQSPSNKVTEKGKDVELRCDPISGHTALYWYRQSLGQGLEFLIYFQGNSAPDKSGLPSDRFSAERTGGSVSTLTIQRTQQEDSAVYLCASSPGSRDNQPQHFGDGTRLSIL.

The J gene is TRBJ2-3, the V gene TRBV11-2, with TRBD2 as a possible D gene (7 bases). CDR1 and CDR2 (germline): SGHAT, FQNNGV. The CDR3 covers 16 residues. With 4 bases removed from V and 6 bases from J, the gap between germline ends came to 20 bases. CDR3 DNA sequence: TGTGCCAGCAGCTCGCCCGAAGGGGGGGGAGTGGATACGCAGTATTTT. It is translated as CASSSPEGGGVDTQYF.

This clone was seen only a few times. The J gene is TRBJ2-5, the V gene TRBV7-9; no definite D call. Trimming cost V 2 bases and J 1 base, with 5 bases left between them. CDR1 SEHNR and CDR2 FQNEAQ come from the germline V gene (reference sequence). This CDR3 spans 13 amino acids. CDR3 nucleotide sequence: TGTGCCAGCAGCTTAATCAGCCAAGAGACCCAGTACTTC. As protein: CASSLISQETQYF.

CDR3 amino acids: CASSSGTATGELFF. CDR3 nucleotide sequence: TGCGCCAGCAGCTCCGGGACAGCCACCGGGGAGCTGTTTTTT. This chain uses TRBV5-1 with TRBJ2-2; 7 bases agree with TRBD1. The V gene end was trimmed by 3 bases and the J gene end by 4 bases; junction bases not matched to a gene: 3. The CDR3 extends over 14 amino acids. The germline CDR1 and CDR2 sequences are SGHRS and YFSETQ.

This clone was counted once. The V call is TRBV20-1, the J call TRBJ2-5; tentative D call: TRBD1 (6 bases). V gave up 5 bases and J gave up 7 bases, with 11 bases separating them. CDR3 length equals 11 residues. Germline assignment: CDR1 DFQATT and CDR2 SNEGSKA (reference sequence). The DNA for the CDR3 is TGCAGTGCTCCCCAGGGGCGGACCCAGTACTTC. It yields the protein CSAPQGRTQYF.

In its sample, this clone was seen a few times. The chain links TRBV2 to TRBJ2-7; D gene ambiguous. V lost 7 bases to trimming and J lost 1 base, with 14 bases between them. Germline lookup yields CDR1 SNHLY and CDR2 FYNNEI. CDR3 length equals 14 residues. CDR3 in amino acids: CASTVSLPSYEQYF. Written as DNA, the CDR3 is TGTGCCAGCACGGTTTCGCTCCCTTCCTACGAGCAGTACTTC.

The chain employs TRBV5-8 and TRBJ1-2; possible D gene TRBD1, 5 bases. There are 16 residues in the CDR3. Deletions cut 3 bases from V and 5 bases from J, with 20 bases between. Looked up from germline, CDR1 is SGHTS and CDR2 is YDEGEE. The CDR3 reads CASSYGAGRSVYGYTF. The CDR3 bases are TGTGCCAGCAGCTATGGGGCAGGCCGGAGTGTTTATGGCTACACCTTC.